The 15 T cell receptor beta chains below come from one sample, sequenced in a study of siplizumab effects on memory and regulatory T cells. Method: immunoSEQ multiplex PCR; TCRdb's copy keeps in-frame clones and lacks some. The table has around 110,000 clones, less than 95% seen once. The sequencing sample was made of non-Treg CD4+ T cells sorted from blood. The origin of the receptors is a human donor in good health.

V gene TRBV7-6 combines with J gene TRBJ2-2; D remains ambiguous. Trimming took 1 base from V and 3 from J, leaving 6 bases between them. Germline CDR1 reads SGHVS; CDR2 reads FNYEAQ. This CDR3 spans 14 amino acids. In nucleotides, the CDR3 is TGTGCCAGCAGCTTAGGACTGTACACCGGGGAGCTGTTTTTT. It translates to CASSLGLYTGELFF.

This clone was picked up a small number of times. This chain uses TRBV6-5 with TRBJ1-1; no clear D gene. The CDR3 is 14 amino acids. Deletions cut 6 bases from V and 4 bases from J, with 15 bases between. CDR1 is MNHEY, CDR2 SVGAGI, per germline. The CDR3 protein is CASRPPRDATEAFF. In DNA, the CDR3 is TGTGCCAGCAGACCGCCTAGGGATGCCACTGAAGCTTTCTTT.

The V call is TRBV25-1, the J call TRBJ2-3; D gene unclear. This CDR3 is built from 15 residues. Germline values: CDR1 MGHDK, CDR2 SYGVNS. Trimming took off 4 bases at V and 0 bases at J, with 11 bases between the two ends. CDR3: CASSATVSSTDTQYF. The CDR3 DNA reads TGTGCCAGCAGTGCGACGGTCTCTAGCACAGATACGCAGTATTTT.

The V call is TRBV2, the J call TRBJ2-3, with 8 nucleotides matching TRBD1. V lost 7 bases to trimming and J lost 4 bases; unmatched junction nucleotides: 10. The V gene's germline CDR1 is SNHLY and CDR2 FYNNEI. The CDR3 has 15 residues. This chain's CDR3 is CASTRPGQGADTQYF. The CDR3 bases are TGTGCCAGCACGCGTCCAGGACAGGGTGCAGATACGCAGTATTTT.

The chain joins TRBV7-2 to TRBJ2-7; 8 bases are shared with TRBD1. J gave up 3 bases and V 0 bases, and 4 bases lay outside the gene matches. From germline, CDR1 is SGHTA and CDR2 FQGNSA. This CDR3 comprises 15 residues. In nucleotides, the CDR3 is TGTGCCAGCAGCTTAGCTATGGACAGGGTCTACGAGCAGTACTTC. Translating it yields CASSLAMDRVYEQYF.

The chain recombines TRBV7-9 with TRBJ2-1; D ambiguous. Trimming stripped 4 bases from V and 8 bases from J, with 9 bases between. This CDR3 is built from 12 residues. Germline V CDR1 and CDR2: SEHNR, FQNEAQ (reference sequence). This CDR3 reads CASSSRAHEQFF. The CDR3 region has the DNA TGTGCCAGCAGCTCCAGAGCCCATGAGCAGTTCTTC.

The chain uses TRBV29-1 and TRBJ2-7; a weak D match, TRBD1 (7 bases). Germline-derived CDR1 and CDR2 are SQVTM and ANQGSEA. Trimming left V 0 bases short and J 4 bases short, with 19 bases between. The CDR3 consists of 16 residues. The CDR3 is CSVEELYRGGGYEQYF. DNA for the CDR3: TGCAGCGTTGAAGAATTATACAGGGGTGGAGGGTACGAGCAGTACTTC.

V gene TRBV5-1 combines with J gene TRBJ1-1, with 7 bases lining up with TRBD1. V lost 4 bases and J lost 1; bases outside the gene matches: 7. Germline assignment: CDR1 SGHRS and CDR2 YFSETQ. The CDR3 runs to 15 residues. The CDR3, as DNA: TGCGCCAGCAGCATACAGGGGCAATCGAACACTGAAGCTTTCTTT. Its translation is CASSIQGQSNTEAFF.

This chain uses TRBV20-1 with TRBJ1-2; D perhaps matches TRBD1 (6 bases). V was pared by 5 bases and J by 5 bases, with 9 bases between. This CDR3 has 11 amino acids. Germline V CDR1 and CDR2: DFQATT, SNEGSKA (reference sequence). CDR3 sequence: CSAYRDYGYTF. CDR3 DNA: TGCAGTGCTTACAGGGATTATGGCTACACCTTC.

The V call is TRBV2, the J call TRBJ2-3; 10 bases are a match to TRBD2. The CDR3 totals 15 residues. The ends lost 6 bases at V and 2 bases at J; junction bases unmatched: 5. Germline V gene data show CDR1 as SNHLY and CDR2 as FYNNEI. The CDR3 coding sequence is TGTGCCAGCAGGCTAGCGGGGGTGACCACAGATACGCAGTATTTT. It translates to CASRLAGVTTDTQYF.

The V gene is TRBV6-5, the J gene TRBJ1-2; a weak D match, TRBD1 (6 bases). The CDR3 length is 15 residues. V shed 6 bases and J shed 4 bases, with 18 bases lying between them. Germline lookup yields CDR1 MNHEY and CDR2 SVGAGI. The CDR3 DNA is TGTGCCAGCAGCCGAGGGGGTCCGGAGACCTATGGCTACACCTTC. Encoded protein: CASSRGGPETYGYTF.

The chain couples TRBV14 to TRBJ2-3; no clear D gene. The CDR3 loop spans 15 amino acids. The germline V gene has CDR1 SGHDN and CDR2 FVKESK. With 0 bases removed from V and 0 bases from J, the gap between germline ends came to 7 bases. CDR3 sequence: CASSQDSQSTDTQYF. Written as DNA, the CDR3 is TGTGCCAGCAGCCAAGATTCGCAAAGCACAGATACGCAGTATTTT.

The chain uses TRBV9 and TRBJ2-7; TRBD1 aligns across 9 bases. V dropped 3 bases and J dropped 2; count of bases not matched to a gene: 15. Germline assignment: CDR1 SGDLS and CDR2 YYNGEE. The CDR3 consists of 18 residues. The CDR3 DNA reads as TGTGCCAGCAGCGGTGGGACAGGGAATAGGAAAGAAGCCTACGAGCAGTACTTC. It translates to CASSGGTGNRKEAYEQYF.

This clone turned up a few times. V usage is TRBV4-2 and J usage is TRBJ1-1, with no clear D. CDR3 length equals 16 residues. V lost 3 bases, J lost 5 bases, and 19 bases lay in between. Germline lookup yields CDR1 LGHNA and CDR2 YNFKEQ. The CDR3 nucleotides are TGTGCCAGCAGCCATAGTCTAGGGAGCGGTTGGACTGAAGCTTTCTTT. It translates to CASSHSLGSGWTEAFF.

This chain connects TRBV5-1 to TRBJ2-1; 11 nucleotides agree with TRBD1. CDR1 and CDR2 (germline): SGHRS, YFSETQ. CDR3 length equals 14 residues. Trimming cost V 2 bases and J 6 bases; bases outside gene matches: 1. In nucleotides, the CDR3 is TGCGCCAGCAGCTTCGGGACAGGGGGCAATGAGCAGTTCTTC. Translation: CASSFGTGGNEQFF.